The table lists the clone carrying this TCR beta chain with a count of one. TCRdb's copy holds only in-frame clones and misses some; the assay was immunoSEQ multiplex PCR. The table has roughly 65,000 clones, about 87% seen once; the top ten hold around 4.6%. This entry is derived from a study of technical replicates of blood from a few donors. Trimming shortened V by 3 bases and J by 0 bases, and 15 bases separated the two germline ends. The CDR3 is made up of 16 amino acids. Germline V lookup: CDR1 KGHSH, CDR2 LQKENI. The J gene is TRBJ2-7, the V gene TRBV18, with a tentative D call TRBD2 (6 bases). Input material: PBMCs. The receptor was derived from a human donor in good health. Some clones in this sample may be carry-over from other donors' samples. This CDR3 is CASSPGGRAFSYEQYF. CDR3 DNA sequence: TGTGCCAGCTCACCGGGAGGCAGGGCCTTCTCCTACGAGCAGTACTTC.